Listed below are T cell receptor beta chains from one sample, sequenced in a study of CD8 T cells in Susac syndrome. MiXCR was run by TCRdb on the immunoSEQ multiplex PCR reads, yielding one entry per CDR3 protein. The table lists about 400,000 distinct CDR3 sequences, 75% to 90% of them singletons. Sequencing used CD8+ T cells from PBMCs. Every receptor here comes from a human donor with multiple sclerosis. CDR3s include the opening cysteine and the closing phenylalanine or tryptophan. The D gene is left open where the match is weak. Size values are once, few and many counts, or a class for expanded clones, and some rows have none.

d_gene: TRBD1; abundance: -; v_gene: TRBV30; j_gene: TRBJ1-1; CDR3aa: CADGQVEAFF; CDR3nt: TGTGCTGATGGACAGGTTGAAGCTTTCTTT
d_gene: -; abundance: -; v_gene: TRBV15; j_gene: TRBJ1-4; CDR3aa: CATSRSREGVDEKLFF; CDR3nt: TGTGCCACCAGCAGATCCCGGGAGGGGGTTGATGAAAAACTGTTTTTT
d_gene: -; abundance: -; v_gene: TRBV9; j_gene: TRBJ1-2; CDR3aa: CASSGLAYTF; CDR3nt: TGTGCCAGCAGCGGATTGGCGTACACCTTC
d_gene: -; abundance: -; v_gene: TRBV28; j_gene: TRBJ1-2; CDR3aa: CASSPQFDRTTDGYTF; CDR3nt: TGTGCCAGCAGTCCCCAGTTCGACAGGACCACCGACGGCTACACCTTC
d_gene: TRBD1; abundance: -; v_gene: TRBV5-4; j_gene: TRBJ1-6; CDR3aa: CASSSILTGQDSPLHF; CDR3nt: TGTGCCAGCAGCTCGATTTTGACAGGGCAGGATTCACCCCTCCACTTT
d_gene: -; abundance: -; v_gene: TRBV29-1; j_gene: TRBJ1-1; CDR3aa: CSADKGTEAFF; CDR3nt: TGCAGCGCAGACAAGGGCACTGAAGCTTTCTTT
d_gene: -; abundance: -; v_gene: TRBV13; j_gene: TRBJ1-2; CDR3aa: CASSVQGGSYGYTF; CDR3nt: TGTGCCAGCAGCGTCCAGGGAGGGAGCTATGGCTACACCTTC
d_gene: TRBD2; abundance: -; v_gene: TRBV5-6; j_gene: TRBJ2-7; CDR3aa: CASTPGGYSSYEQYF; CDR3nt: TGTGCCAGCACCCCCGGGGGGTATAGCTCCTACGAGCAGTACTTC
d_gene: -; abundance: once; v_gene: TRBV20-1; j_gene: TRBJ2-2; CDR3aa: CSVPQGSGELFF; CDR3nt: TGCAGTGTTCCACAGGGTTCCGGGGAGCTGTTTTTT
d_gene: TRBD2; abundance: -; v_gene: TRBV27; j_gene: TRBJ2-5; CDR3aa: CASSSLSTSGGDSKETQYF; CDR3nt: TGTGCCAGCAGTTCTCTCTCGACTAGCGGGGGGGATTCTAAAGAGACCCAGTACTTC
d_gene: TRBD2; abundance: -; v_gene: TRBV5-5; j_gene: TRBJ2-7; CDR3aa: CASSHGGAPYEQYF; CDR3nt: TGTGCCAGCAGCCACGGGGGGGCCCCATACGAGCAGTACTTC
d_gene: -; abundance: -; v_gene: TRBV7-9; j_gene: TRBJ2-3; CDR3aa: CASSTPGLEADTQYF; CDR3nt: TGTGCCAGCAGCACCCCAGGGTTAGAGGCAGATACGCAGTATTTT
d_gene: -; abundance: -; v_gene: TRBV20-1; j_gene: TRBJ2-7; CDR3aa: CSALSGQSYEQYF; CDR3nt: TGCAGTGCTCTTAGCGGACAGTCCTACGAGCAGTACTTC
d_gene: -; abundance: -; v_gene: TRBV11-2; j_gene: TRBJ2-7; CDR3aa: CASSLVGNVYEQYF; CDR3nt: TGTGCCAGCAGCTTAGTGGGGAATGTCTACGAGCAGTACTTC
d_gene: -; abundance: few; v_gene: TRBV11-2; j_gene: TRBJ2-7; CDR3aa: CASSSITGPHEQYF; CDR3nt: TGTGCCAGCAGCTCCATAACGGGGCCCCACGAGCAGTACTTC
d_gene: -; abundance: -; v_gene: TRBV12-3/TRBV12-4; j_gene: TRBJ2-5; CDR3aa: CASSFYREETQYF; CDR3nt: TGTGCCAGCAGTTTCTATCGTGAAGAGACCCAGTACTTC
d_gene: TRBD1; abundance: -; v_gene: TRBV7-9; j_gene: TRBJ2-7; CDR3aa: CASSLLGQDPEQYF; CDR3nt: TGTGCCAGCAGCTTATTGGGACAGGACCCAGAGCAGTACTTC
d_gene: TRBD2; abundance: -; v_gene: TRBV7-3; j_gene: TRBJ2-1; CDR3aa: CASSLTGGDQPYNEQFF; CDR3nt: TGTGCCAGCAGCTTAACGGGAGGGGACCAACCCTACAATGAGCAGTTCTTC
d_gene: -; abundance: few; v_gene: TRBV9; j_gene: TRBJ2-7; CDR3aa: CASSVDATPYEQYF; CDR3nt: TGTGCCAGCAGCGTAGACGCGACCCCCTACGAGCAGTACTTC
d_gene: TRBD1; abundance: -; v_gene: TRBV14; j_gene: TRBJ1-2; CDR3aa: CASSQDWDRVYGYTF; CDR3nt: TGTGCCAGCAGCCAAGATTGGGACAGGGTCTATGGCTACACCTTC
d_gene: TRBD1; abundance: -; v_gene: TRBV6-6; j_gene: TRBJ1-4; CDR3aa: CASSSWDRSNEKLFF; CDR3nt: TGTGCCAGCAGTTCATGGGACAGAAGTAATGAAAAACTGTTTTTT
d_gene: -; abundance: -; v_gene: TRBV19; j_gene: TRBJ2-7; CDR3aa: CASSQRGDWEQYF; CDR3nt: TGTGCCAGTAGCCAGAGGGGGGATTGGGAGCAGTACTTC
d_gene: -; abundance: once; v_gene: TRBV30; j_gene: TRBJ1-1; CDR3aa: CAWSVPQGGTEAFF; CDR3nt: TGTGCCTGGAGTGTACCCCAGGGTGGCACTGAAGCTTTCTTT
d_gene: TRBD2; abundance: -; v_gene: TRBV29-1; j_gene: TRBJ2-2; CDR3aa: CSVPSAGGTGELFF; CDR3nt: TGCAGCGTCCCTTCAGCGGGAGGGACCGGGGAGCTGTTTTTT
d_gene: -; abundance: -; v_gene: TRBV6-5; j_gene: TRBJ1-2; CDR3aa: CASSFGEVGGYTF; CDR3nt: TGTGCCAGCAGTTTCGGGGAAGTAGGGGGCTACACCTTC
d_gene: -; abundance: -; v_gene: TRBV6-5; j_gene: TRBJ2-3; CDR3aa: CASSYYPADTQYF; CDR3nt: TGTGCCAGCAGTTACTATCCCGCAGATACGCAGTATTTT
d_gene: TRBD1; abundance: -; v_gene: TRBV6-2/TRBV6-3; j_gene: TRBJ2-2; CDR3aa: CASNLDRGANTGELFF; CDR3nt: TGTGCCAGCAACCTGGACAGGGGCGCGAACACCGGGGAGCTGTTTTTT
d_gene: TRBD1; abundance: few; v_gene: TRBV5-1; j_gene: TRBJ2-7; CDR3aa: CASSLGDLGTAIYEQYF; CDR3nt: TGCGCCAGCAGCCTGGGCGACCTCGGGACAGCTATATACGAGCAGTACTTC
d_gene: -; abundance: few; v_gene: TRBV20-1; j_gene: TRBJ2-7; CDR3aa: CSARERGSYEQYF; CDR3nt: TGCAGTGCTAGAGAGCGCGGATCCTACGAGCAGTACTTC
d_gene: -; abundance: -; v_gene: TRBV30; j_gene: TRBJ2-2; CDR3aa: CAWMLATGELFF; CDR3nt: TGTGCCTGGATGCTAGCGACCGGGGAGCTGTTTTTT
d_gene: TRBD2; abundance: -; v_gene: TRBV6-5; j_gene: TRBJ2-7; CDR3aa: CASIPLAGGVYEQYF; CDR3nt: TGTGCCAGCATCCCCCTAGCGGGGGGAGTTTACGAGCAGTACTTC
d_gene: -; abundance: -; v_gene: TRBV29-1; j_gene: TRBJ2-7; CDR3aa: CSVEGGGPTYEQYF; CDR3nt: TGCAGCGTTGAGGGGGGCGGACCCACCTACGAGCAGTACTTC
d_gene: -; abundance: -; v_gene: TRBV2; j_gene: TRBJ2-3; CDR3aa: CASSPGLANYGDTQYF; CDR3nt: TGTGCCAGCTCACCGGGGCTAGCGAATTATGGGGATACGCAGTATTTT
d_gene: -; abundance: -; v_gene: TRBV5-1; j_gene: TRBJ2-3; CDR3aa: CASSQDSSTSSNTQYF; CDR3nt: TGCGCCAGCAGCCAGGACAGTTCTACTAGTTCCAATACGCAGTATTTT
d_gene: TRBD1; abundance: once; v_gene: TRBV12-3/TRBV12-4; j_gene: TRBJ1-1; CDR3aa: CASSLTGASWNTEAFF; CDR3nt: TGTGCCAGCAGTTTAACAGGGGCGAGCTGGAACACTGAAGCTTTCTTT
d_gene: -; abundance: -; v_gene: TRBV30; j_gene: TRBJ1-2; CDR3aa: CAWTAVANYGYTF; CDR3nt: TGTGCCTGGACGGCGGTAGCTAACTATGGCTACACCTTC
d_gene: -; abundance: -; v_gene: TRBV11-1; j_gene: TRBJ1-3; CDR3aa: CASSFSPTVGNTIYF; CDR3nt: TGTGCCAGCAGCTTTTCACCGACCGTTGGAAACACCATATATTTT
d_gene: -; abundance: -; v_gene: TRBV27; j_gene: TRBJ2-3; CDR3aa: CASSPAGPSTDTQYF; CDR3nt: TGTGCCAGCAGTCCAGCGGGCCCTAGCACAGATACGCAGTATTTT
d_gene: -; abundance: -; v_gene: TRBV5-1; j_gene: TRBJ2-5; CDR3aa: CASSYTGFGNPQETQYF; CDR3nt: TGCGCCAGCAGCTACACAGGGTTTGGTAACCCGCAAGAGACCCAGTACTTC
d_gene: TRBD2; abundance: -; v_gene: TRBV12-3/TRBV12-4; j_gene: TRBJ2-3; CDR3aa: CASSLTLAGTDTQYF; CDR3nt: TGTGCCAGCAGTTTAACCCTAGCGGGCACAGATACGCAGTATTTT
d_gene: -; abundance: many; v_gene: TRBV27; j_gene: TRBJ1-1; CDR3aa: CASSLGVGTEAFF; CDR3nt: TGTGCCAGCAGCTTGGGGGTCGGCACTGAAGCTTTCTTT
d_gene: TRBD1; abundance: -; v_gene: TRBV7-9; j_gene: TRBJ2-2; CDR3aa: CASSLQGARLHTGELFF; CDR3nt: TGTGCCAGCAGCTTGCAGGGGGCACGGCTCCACACCGGGGAGCTGTTTTTT
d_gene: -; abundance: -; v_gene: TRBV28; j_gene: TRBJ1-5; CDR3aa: CASSHRAESNQPQHF; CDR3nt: TGTGCCAGCAGTCACAGGGCAGAGAGCAATCAGCCCCAGCATTTT
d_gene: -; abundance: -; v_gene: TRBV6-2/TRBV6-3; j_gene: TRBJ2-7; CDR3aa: CASGYGGGHEQYF; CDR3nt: TGTGCCAGCGGGTACGGCGGGGGCCACGAGCAGTACTTC
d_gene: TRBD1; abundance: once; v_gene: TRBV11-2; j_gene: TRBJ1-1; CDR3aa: CASSSYRDRGQHEAFF; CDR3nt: TGTGCCAGCAGCTCTTATAGGGACAGGGGGCAGCATGAAGCTTTCTTT
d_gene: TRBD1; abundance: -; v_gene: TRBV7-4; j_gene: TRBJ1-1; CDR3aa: CASSTWTGQNTEAFF; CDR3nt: TGTGCCAGCAGCACTTGGACAGGGCAGAACACTGAAGCTTTCTTT
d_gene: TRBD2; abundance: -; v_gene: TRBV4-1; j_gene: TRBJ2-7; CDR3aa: CASSQVLSGTTYEQYF; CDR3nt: TGCGCCAGCAGCCAGGTACTTAGCGGGACAACCTACGAGCAGTACTTC
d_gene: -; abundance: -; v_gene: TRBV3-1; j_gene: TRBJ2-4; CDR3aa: CASSYQENIQYF; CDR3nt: TGTGCCAGCAGCTACCAGGAAAACATTCAGTACTTC
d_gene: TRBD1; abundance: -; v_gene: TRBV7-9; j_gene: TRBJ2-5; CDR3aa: CASSPTGQAQTQYF; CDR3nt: TGTGCCAGCAGCCCGACGGGACAGGCCCAGACCCAGTACTTC
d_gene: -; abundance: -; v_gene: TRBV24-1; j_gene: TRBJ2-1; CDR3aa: CATSDARDEQFF; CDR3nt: TGTGCCACCAGTGATGCCCGCGATGAGCAGTTCTTC
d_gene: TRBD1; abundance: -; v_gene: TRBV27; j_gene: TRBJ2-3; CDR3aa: CASSLSTGHTDTQYF; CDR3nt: TGTGCCAGCAGTTTATCGACAGGGCACACAGATACGCAGTATTTT